The T cell receptor (beta chain) described here comes from a study of blood T cell repertoires in COVID-19. Overall study context: The samples span acute and convalescent COVID-19 from the United States, Italy and Spain.

V gave up 1 base and J gave up 4 bases, with 14 bases separating them. This CDR3 contains 15 residues. The germline V gene has CDR1 SGDLS and CDR2 YYNGEE. Authors' processing steps: Amplification with reference gene primers provided the estimates of nucleated cell counts. Here immunoSEQ multiplex PCR was the method, and the copy in TCRdb shows in-frame clones only, minus some. V, J and clone size are those of that table, while D and trimming were read from the DNA. The sample includes over 70,000 clones, about 80% of them seen just once. This clone appeared a few times. The chain combines TRBV9 with TRBJ2-5; a possible D gene is TRBD2 (5 bases). The sequence came from a man in his sixties or seventies with acute or convalescent COVID-19. Material for sequencing was peripheral blood. DNA for the CDR3: TGTGCCAGCAGCGTAAATGTCGGGATCGCAGAGACCCAGTACTTC. Amino acids: CASSVNVGIAETQYF.